This T cell receptor (beta chain) originates from a study of blood T cell repertoires in COVID-19. Libraries were prepared by immunoSEQ multiplex PCR; TCRdb keeps only in-frame clonotypes and omits some of them. This sample has about 210,000 clones; around 84% occur once, and the top ten carry roughly a sixth. In germline, CDR1 is SEHNR, CDR2 FQNEAQ (reference sequence). Trimming removed 3 bases from V and 3 bases from J; junction bases left unmatched: 10. This CDR3 is built from 16 residues. Recruitment covered about two dozen US areas and drew participants whose ages spanned about 18 to 89 years. Participant-given clinical history determined each cohort assignment. Symptom resolution, clearance, or two negative PCRs marked the recovered donors of Cohort 3.

Sequencing input: PBMCs or T cells enriched from blood (not recorded which). The V gene is TRBV7-9, the J gene TRBJ1-2; TRBD1 aligns across 7 bases. The clonotype was recovered from a man in his forties who had recovered from COVID-19. The CDR3 DNA is TGTGCCAGCAGCTTCTACGGGACAGAGAGATACTATGGCTACACCTTC. It codes for CASSFYGTERYYGYTF.